This T cell receptor (beta chain) is drawn from a study of shared clonotypes between healthy human individuals. Repertoires were generated with immunoSEQ multiplex PCR, while TCRdb's copy carries only in-frame clones and drops some. Among 300,000 to 400,000 clones listed, about 74% were seen once. The CDR3 contains 16 residues. Trimming took off 4 bases at V and 4 bases at J, with 19 bases between the two ends. CDR1 and CDR2 (germline): SGHDT, YYEEEE. Sequencing was done on a sample of memory CD4+ T cells sorted from blood. Specified subset: CD45RA-negative fraction. The chain couples TRBV5-6 to TRBJ2-3; D gene ambiguous. This clonotype originated in a man aged 25 to 40 in good health. The CDR3 loop reads CASSLDLTVFADTQYF. The CDR3 DNA reads as TGTGCCAGCAGCCTGGATTTAACCGTCTTTGCAGATACGCAGTATTTT.